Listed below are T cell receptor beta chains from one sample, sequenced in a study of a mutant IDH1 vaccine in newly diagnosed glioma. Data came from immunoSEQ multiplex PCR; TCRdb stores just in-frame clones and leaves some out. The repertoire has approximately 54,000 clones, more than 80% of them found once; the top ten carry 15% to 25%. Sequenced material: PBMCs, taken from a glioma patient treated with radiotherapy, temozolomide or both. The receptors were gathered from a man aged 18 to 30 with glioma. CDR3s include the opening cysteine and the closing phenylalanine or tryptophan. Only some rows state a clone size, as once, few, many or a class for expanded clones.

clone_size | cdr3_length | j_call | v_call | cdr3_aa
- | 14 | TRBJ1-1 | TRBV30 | CAWSAGTGGTEAFF
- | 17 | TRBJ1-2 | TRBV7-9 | CASSFLAQTQGKDGYTF
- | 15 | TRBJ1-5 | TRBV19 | CASSPTEYSNQPQHF
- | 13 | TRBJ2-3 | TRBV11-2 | CASSRTVTDTQYF
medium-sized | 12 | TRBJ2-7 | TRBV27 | CASGSGLYEQYF
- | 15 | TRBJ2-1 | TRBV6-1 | CASSESGGSYNEQFF
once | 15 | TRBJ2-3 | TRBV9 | CASSVEGLSTDTQYF
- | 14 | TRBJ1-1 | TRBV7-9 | CASSRQGPNTEAFF
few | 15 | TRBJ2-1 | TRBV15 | CATTTGTSGSLVEFF
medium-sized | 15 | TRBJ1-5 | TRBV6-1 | CASTTGQGSPSPQHF
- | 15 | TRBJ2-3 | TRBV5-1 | CASSLTLARTDTQYF
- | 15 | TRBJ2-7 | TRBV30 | CAWSEGGGGHYEQYF
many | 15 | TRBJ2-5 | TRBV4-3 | CASSQDPGGQETQYF
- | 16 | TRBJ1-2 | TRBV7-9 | CASSLDGGPRPYGYTF
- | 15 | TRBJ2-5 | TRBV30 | CAWSQAWTDQETQYF
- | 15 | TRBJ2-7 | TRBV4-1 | CASSQDKGSSYEQYF
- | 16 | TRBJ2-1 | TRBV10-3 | CAISEPTSGLYNEQFF
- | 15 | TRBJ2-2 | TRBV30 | CAWRRGQGITGELFF
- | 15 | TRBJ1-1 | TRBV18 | CASSPGSRGLTEAFF
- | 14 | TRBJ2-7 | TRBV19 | CASSTTGPYYEQYF
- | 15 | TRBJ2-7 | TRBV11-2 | CASSLAKQGRYEQYF
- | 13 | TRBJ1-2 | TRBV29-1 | CSVEGQADYGYTF
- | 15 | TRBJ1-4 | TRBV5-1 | CASTSGQLTNEKLFF
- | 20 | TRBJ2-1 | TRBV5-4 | CASSNPGTSGNLGGYNEQFF
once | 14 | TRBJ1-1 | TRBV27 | CASSLYGQRTEAFF
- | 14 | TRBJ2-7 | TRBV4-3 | CASSFGLGNYEQYF
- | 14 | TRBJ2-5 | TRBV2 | CASSVAATLETQYF
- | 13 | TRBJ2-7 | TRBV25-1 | CASSDGDIYEQYF
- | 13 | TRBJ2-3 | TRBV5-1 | CASSLEAGDTQYF
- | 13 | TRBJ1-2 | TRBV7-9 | CASRSTGNYGYTF
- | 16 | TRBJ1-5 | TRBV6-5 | CASSSLGQGQWQPQHF
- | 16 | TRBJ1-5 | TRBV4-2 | CASSQDARGHNQPQHF
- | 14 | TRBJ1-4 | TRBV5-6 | CASSLSPRNEKLFF
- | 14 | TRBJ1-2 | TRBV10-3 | CAIRGDGAPYGYTF
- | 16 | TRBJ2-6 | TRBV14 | CASSQVAGSGANVLTF
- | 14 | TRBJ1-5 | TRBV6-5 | CASSYSLSNQPQHF
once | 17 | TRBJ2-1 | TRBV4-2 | CASSLIGGTGIYNEQFF
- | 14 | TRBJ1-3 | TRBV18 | CASSPAGAGNTIYF
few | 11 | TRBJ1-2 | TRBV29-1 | CSAGQSSGYTF
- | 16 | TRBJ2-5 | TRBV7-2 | CASSSPGAGGRKTQYF
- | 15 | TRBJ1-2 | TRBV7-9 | CASSPDSRGDYGYTF
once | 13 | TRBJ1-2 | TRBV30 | CAYHPLGVYGYTF
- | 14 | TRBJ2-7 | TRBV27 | CASKRDRYSWGQYF